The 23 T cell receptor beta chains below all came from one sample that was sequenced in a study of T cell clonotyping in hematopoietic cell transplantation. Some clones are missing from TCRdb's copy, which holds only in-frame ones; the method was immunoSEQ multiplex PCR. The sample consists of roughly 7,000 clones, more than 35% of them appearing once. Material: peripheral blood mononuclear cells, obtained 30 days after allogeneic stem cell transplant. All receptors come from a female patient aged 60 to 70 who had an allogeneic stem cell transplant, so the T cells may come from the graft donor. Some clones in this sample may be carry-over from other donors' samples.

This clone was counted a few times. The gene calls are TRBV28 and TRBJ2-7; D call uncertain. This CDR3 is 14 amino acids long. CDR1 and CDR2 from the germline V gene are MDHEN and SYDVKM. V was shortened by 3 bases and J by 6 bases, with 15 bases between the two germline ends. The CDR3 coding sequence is TGTGCCAGCAGTTTTGAGCACCCCTCCCGCGAGCAGTACTTC. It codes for CASSFEHPSREQYF. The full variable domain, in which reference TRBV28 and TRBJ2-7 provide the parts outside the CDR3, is DVKVTQSSRYLVKRTGEKVFLECVQDMDHENMFWYRQDPGLGLRLIYFSYDVKMKEKGDIPEGYSVSREKKERFSLILESASTNQTSMYLCASSFEHPSREQYFGPGTRLTVT.

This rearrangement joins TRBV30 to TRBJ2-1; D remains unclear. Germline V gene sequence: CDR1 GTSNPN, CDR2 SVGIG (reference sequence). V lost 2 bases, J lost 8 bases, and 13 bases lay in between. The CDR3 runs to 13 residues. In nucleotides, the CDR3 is TGTGCCTGGAGTCGCCTAACCCGTGATGAGCAGTTCTTC. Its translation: CAWSRLTRDEQFF.

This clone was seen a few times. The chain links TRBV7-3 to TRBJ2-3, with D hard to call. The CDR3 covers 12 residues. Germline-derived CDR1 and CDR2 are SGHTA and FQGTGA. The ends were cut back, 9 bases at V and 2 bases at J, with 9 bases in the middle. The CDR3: CASRRHTDTQYF. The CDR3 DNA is TGTGCCAGTCGTCGACACACAGATACGCAGTATTTT.

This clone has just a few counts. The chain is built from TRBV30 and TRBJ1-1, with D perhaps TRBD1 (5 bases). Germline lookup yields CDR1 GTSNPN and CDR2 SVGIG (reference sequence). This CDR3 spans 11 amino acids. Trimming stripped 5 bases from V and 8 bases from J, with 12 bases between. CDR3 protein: CAWGGRAEAFF. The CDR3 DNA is TGTGCCTGGGGGGGTAGGGCCGAAGCTTTCTTT.

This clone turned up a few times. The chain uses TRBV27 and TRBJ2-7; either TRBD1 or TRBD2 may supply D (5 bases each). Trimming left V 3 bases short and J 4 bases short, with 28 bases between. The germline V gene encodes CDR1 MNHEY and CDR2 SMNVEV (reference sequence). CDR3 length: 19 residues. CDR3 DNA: TGTGCCAGCAGTTTGAGAGCGCCCGACTGGCAAGGGGAGTGGTACGAGCAGTACTTC. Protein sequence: CASSLRAPDWQGEWYEQYF.

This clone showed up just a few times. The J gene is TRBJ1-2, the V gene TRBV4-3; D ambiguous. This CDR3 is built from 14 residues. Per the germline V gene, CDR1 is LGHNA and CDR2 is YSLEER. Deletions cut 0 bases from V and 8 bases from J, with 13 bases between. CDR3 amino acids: CASSQDSTSWGYTF. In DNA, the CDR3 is TGCGCCAGCAGCCAAGATTCAACCAGCTGGGGCTACACCTTC.

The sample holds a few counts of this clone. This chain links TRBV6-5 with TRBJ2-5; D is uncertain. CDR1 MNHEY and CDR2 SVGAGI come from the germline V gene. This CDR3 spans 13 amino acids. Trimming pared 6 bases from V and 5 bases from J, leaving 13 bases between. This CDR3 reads CASRSLGKETQYF. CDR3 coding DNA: TGTGCCAGCAGATCCCTAGGGAAGGAGACCCAGTACTTC.

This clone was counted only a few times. The CDR3 DNA reads as TGTGCCAGCAGCTTAGGAAGCGGCTATGGCTACACCTTC. It encodes CASSLGSGYGYTF. This chain connects TRBV7-2 to TRBJ1-2; the D is unclear. The CDR3 loop spans 13 amino acids. CDR1 is SGHTA, CDR2 FQGNSA, per germline. Trimming shortened V by 1 base and J by 4 bases, and 7 bases separated the two germline ends. The full variable domain, its missing parts supplied by reference TRBV7-2 and TRBJ1-2, is GAGVSQSPSNKVTEKGKDVELRCDPISGHTALYWYRQSLGQGLEFLIYFQGNSAPDKSGLPSDRFSAERTGGSVSTLTIQRTQQEDSAVYLCASSLGSGYGYTFGSGTRLTVV.

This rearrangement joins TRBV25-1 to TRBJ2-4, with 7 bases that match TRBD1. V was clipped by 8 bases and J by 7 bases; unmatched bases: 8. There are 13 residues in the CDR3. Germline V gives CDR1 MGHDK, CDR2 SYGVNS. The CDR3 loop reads CASSRTGVNIQYF. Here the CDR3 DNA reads TGTGCCAGCTCCCGGACAGGCGTGAACATTCAGTACTTC. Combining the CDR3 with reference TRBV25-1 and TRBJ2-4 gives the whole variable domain EADIYQTPRYLVIGTGKKITLECSQTMGHDKMYWYQQDPGMELHLIHYSYGVNSTEKGDLSSESTVSRIRTEHFPLTLESARPSHTSQYLCASSRTGVNIQYFGAGTRLSVL.

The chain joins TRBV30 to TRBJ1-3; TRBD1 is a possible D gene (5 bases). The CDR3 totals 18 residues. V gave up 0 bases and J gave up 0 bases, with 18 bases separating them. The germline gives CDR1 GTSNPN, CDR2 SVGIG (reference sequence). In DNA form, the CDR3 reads TGTGCCTGGAGTGTCTCCCATGGGGGAACATACTCTGGAAACACCATATATTTT. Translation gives CAWSVSHGGTYSGNTIYF.

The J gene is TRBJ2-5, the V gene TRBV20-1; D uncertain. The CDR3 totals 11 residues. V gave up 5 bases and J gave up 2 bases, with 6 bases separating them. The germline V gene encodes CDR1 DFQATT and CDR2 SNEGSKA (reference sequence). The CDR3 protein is CSAQHQETQYF. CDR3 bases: TGCAGTGCTCAGCATCAAGAGACCCAGTACTTC.

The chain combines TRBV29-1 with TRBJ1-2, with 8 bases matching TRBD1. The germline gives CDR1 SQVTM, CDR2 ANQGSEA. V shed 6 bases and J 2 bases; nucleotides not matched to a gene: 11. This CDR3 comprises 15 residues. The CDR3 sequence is CSVRGDGQGNYGYTF. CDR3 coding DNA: TGCAGCGTCCGAGGGGACGGACAGGGCAACTATGGCTACACCTTC.

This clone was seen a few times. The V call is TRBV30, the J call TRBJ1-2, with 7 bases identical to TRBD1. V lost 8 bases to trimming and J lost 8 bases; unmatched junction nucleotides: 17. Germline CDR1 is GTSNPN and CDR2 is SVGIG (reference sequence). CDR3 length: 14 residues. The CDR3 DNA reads TGTGCCCGGGGACAGCCGGGAATGGCAGAAGGCTACACCTTC. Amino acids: CARGQPGMAEGYTF. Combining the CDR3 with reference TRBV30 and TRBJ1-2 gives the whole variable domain SQTIHQWPATLVQPVGSPLSLECTVEGTSNPNLYWYRQAAGRGLQLLFYSVGIGQISSEVPQNLSASRPQDRQFILSSKKLLLSDSGFYLCARGQPGMAEGYTFGSGTRLTVV.

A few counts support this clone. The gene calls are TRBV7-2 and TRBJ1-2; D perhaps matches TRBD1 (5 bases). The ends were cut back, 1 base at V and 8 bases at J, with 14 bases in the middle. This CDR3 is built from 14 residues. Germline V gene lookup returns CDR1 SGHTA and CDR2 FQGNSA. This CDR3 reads CASSLEVQGGGYTF. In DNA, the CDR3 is TGTGCCAGCAGCTTAGAGGTCCAGGGAGGAGGCTACACCTTC.

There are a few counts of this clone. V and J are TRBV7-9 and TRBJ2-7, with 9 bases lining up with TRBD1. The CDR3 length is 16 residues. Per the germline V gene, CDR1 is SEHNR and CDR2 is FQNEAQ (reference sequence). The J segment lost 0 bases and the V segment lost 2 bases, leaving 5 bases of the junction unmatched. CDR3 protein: CASSLIQTGGSYEQYF. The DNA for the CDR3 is TGTGCCAGCAGCTTAATCCAGACAGGGGGCTCCTACGAGCAGTACTTC. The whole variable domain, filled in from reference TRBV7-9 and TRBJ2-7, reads DTGVSQNPRHKITKRGQNVTFRCDPISEHNRLYWYRQTLGQGPEFLTYFQNEAQLEKSRLLSDRFSAERPKGSFSTLEIQRTEQGDSAMYLCASSLIQTGGSYEQYFGPGTRLTVT.

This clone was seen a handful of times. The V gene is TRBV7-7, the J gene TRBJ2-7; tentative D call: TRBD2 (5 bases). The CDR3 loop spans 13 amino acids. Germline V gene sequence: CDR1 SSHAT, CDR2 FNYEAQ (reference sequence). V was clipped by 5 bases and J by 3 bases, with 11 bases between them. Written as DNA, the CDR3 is TGTGCCAGCAGCCCCCAACTAGGCTACGAGCAGTACTTC. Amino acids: CASSPQLGYEQYF.

The CDR3 DNA is TGTGCCAGCAGCCAACCGACAGTGAACACTGAAGCTTTCTTT. It yields the protein CASSQPTVNTEAFF. The V call is TRBV27, the J call TRBJ1-1; maybe TRBD1 (5 bases). This CDR3 is 14 amino acids long. V gave up 6 bases and J gave up 0 bases, with 11 bases separating them. Germline CDR1 reads MNHEY; CDR2 reads SMNVEV (reference sequence).

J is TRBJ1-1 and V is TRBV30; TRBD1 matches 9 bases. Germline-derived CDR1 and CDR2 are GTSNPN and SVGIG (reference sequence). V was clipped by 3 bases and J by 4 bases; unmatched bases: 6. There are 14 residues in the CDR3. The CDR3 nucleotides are TGTGCCTGGAGGACAGGGGGACTCGTCACTGAAGCTTTCTTT. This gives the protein CAWRTGGLVTEAFF.

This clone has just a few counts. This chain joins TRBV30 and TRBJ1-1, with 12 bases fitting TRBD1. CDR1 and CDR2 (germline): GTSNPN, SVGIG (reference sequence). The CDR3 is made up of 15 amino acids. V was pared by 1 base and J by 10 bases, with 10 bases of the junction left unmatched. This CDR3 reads CAWSGPGQGAARAFF. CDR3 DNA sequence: TGTGCCTGGAGTGGACCGGGACAGGGGGCCGCGAGAGCTTTCTTT.

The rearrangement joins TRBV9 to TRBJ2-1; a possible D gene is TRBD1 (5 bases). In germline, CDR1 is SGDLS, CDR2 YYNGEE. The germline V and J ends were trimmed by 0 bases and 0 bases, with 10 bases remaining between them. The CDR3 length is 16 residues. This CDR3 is CASSVGQGSSYNEQFF. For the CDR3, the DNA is TGTGCCAGCAGCGTAGGGCAGGGAAGCTCCTACAATGAGCAGTTCTTC.

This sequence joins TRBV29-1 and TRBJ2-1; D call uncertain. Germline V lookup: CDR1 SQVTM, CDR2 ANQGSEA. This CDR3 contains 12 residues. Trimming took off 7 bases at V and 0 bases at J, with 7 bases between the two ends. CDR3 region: CSAEVSYNEQFF. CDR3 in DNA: TGCAGCGCCGAGGTCTCCTACAATGAGCAGTTCTTC.

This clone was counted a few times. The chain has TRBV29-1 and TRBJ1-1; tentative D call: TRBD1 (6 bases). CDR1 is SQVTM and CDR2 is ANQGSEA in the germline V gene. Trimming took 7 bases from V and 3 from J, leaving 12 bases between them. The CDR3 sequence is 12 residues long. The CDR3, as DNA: TGCAGCGCAGGGGTGGGGGACACTGAAGCTTTCTTT. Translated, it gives CSAGVGDTEAFF.

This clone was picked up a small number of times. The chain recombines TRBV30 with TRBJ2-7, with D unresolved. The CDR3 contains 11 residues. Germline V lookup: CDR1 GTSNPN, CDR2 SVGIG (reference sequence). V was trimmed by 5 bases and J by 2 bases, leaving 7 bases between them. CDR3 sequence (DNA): TGTGCCTGGGGGCAAGCCTACGAGCAGTACTTC. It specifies CAWGQAYEQYF. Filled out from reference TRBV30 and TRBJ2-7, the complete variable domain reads SQTIHQWPATLVQPVGSPLSLECTVEGTSNPNLYWYRQAAGRGLQLLFYSVGIGQISSEVPQNLSASRPQDRQFILSSKKLLLSDSGFYLCAWGQAYEQYFGPGTRLTVT.